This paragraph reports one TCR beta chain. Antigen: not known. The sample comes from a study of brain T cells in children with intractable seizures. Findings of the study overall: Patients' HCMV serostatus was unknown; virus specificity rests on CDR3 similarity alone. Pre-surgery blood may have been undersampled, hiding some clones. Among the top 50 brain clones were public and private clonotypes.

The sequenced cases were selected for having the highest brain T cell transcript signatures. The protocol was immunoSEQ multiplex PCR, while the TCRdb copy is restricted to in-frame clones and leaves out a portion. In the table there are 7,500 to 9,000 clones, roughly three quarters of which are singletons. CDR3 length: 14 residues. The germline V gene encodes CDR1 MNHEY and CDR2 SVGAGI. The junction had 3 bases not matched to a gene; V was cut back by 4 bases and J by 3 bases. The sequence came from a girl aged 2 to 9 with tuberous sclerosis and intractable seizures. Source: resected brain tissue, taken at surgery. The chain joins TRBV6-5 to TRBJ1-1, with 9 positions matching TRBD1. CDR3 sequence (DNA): TGTGCCAGCAGTTTCCGGGACAGGGACACTGAAGCTTTCTTT. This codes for CASSFRDRDTEAFF.